These 28 T cell receptor beta chains share one sample of origin, sequenced in a study of cytomegalovirus exposure and HLA in healthy donors. Method: immunoSEQ multiplex PCR; TCRdb's copy keeps in-frame clones and lacks some. This table holds 90,000 to 100,000 clones, approximately 93% found once. The sample comprised PBMCs. Receptor source: a woman in her thirties in good health and CMV-seropositive.

J is TRBJ1-2 and V is TRBV9; D is ambiguous. Germline V gene sequence: CDR1 SGDLS, CDR2 YYNGEE. Trimming removed 2 bases from V and 3 bases from J, with 11 bases in between. The CDR3 sequence is 14 residues long. The CDR3 DNA reads TGTGCCAGCAGCGTCTCCGGGGAAGACTATGGCTACACCTTC. Amino acids: CASSVSGEDYGYTF. The variable domain in full, with the rest retrieved from reference TRBV9 and TRBJ1-2, is DSGVTQTPKHLITATGQRVTLRCSPRSGDLSVYWYQQSLDQGLQFLIQYYNGEERAKGNILERFSAQQFPDLHSELNLSSLELGDSALYFCASSVSGEDYGYTFGSGTRLTVV.

This chain links TRBV19 with TRBJ2-5; a possible D gene is TRBD1 (6 bases). The CDR3 consists of 15 residues. Trimming took off 5 bases at V and 1 base at J, with 14 bases between the two ends. The germline V gene has CDR1 LNHDA and CDR2 SQIVND (reference sequence). This CDR3 reads CASSFRTVGQETQYF. The DNA of the CDR3 is TGTGCCAGTAGTTTCAGGACAGTGGGCCAAGAGACCCAGTACTTC.

V usage is TRBV19 and J usage is TRBJ2-1, with D possibly matching TRBD2 (6 bases). Per the germline V gene, CDR1 is LNHDA and CDR2 is SQIVND (reference sequence). V was shortened by 7 bases and J by 0 bases, with 16 bases between the two germline ends. CDR3 length equals 16 residues. Here the CDR3 reads CASTPDQGGSYNEQFF. In DNA, the CDR3 is TGTGCCAGTACCCCAGATCAGGGAGGCTCCTACAATGAGCAGTTCTTC. The full variable domain, completed using reference TRBV19 and TRBJ2-1, is DGGITQSPKYLFRKEGQNVTLSCEQNLNHDAMYWYRQDPGQGLRLIYYSQIVNDFQKGDIAEGYSVSREKKESFPLTVTSAQKNPTAFYLCASTPDQGGSYNEQFFGPGTRLTVL.

The chain combines TRBV5-1 with TRBJ2-3, with 11 bases lining up with TRBD2. The CDR3 length is 16 residues. Trimming removed 3 bases from V and 2 bases from J; junction bases left unmatched: 5. Germline V CDR1 and CDR2: SGHRS, YFSETQ. The CDR3 reads CASSSIAGGPTDTQYF. As DNA, the CDR3 is TGCGCCAGCAGCTCCATAGCGGGAGGGCCCACAGATACGCAGTATTTT.

The V and J genes are TRBV15 and TRBJ2-1, with D perhaps matching TRBD2 (6 bases). This CDR3 is built from 15 residues. From germline, CDR1 is LNHNV and CDR2 YYDKDF (reference sequence). V was pared by 3 bases and J by 12 bases, with 21 bases between. This CDR3 is CATSSGFGTYSVQFF. In DNA, the CDR3 is TGTGCCACCAGCAGCGGATTCGGGACTTATTCGGTGCAGTTCTTC.

This clone was seen only once. The V and J genes are TRBV28 and TRBJ2-1, with a possible D match to TRBD2 (6 bases). V dropped 6 bases and J dropped 4 bases, with 16 bases sitting between them. The CDR3 extends over 15 amino acids. The germline V gene encodes CDR1 MDHEN and CDR2 SYDVKM. CDR3 amino acids: CASSRGGLSYNEQFF. DNA of the CDR3: TGTGCCAGCAGCCGTGGGGGGTTGTCGTACAATGAGCAGTTCTTC. The full variable domain, its missing parts supplied by reference TRBV28 and TRBJ2-1, is DVKVTQSSRYLVKRTGEKVFLECVQDMDHENMFWYRQDPGLGLRLIYFSYDVKMKEKGDIPEGYSVSREKKERFSLILESASTNQTSMYLCASSRGGLSYNEQFFGPGTRLTVL.

V is TRBV5-6 and J is TRBJ2-7; TRBD1 aligns across 11 bases. The V gene end was trimmed by 1 base and the J gene end by 4 bases; junction bases not matched to a gene: 7. Looked up from germline, CDR1 is SGHDT and CDR2 is YYEEEE. The CDR3 has 16 amino acids. The CDR3 region is CASSLRRTGGRYEQYF. Written as DNA, the CDR3 is TGTGCCAGCAGCTTGCGACGGACAGGGGGCAGGTACGAGCAGTACTTC.

The V gene is TRBV14, the J gene TRBJ1-2, with D maybe TRBD1 (6 bases). Germline CDR1 SGHDN, CDR2 FVKESK. V dropped 1 base and J dropped 8 bases, with 17 bases sitting between them. This CDR3 region has 15 residues. CDR3 sequence reads: CASSQVGPGVRGYTF. As DNA, the CDR3 is TGTGCCAGCAGCCAAGTGGGACCAGGGGTAAGAGGCTACACCTTC.

The CDR3 loop is CASSYSGQGDGYTF. CDR3 sequence (DNA): TGTGCCAGCAGTTACTCTGGGCAGGGGGATGGCTACACCTTC. J is TRBJ1-2 and V is TRBV6-6; TRBD1 aligns across 7 bases. V gave up 0 bases and J gave up 6 bases; unmatched junction bases: 4. Looked up from germline, CDR1 is MNHNY and CDR2 is SVGAGI (reference sequence). The CDR3 runs 14 residues.

The V gene is TRBV19, the J gene TRBJ2-1; D unclear. Germline lookup yields CDR1 LNHDA and CDR2 SQIVND (reference sequence). CDR3 length: 16 residues. The V and J ends lost 7 bases and 0 bases respectively, with 16 bases between them. The CDR3, as DNA: TGTGCCAGTACCCCTCGGGTCGCAAGCTCCTACAATGAGCAGTTCTTC. Protein sequence: CASTPRVASSYNEQFF.

This clone was recorded only once. The CDR3 protein is CAISGSTSKNTGELFF. The CDR3 coding sequence is TGTGCCATCAGTGGCTCGACTAGCAAGAACACCGGGGAGCTGTTTTTT. The chain is built from TRBV10-3 and TRBJ2-2; 7 bases match TRBD2. The CDR3 totals 16 residues. The junction had 6 bases not matched to a gene; V was cut back by 4 bases and J by 1 base. Germline lookup yields CDR1 ENHRY and CDR2 SYGVKD.

The rearrangement links TRBV28 to TRBJ2-1, with D perhaps matching TRBD1 (7 bases). With 4 bases removed from V and 4 bases from J, the gap between germline ends came to 23 bases. CDR1 is MDHEN, CDR2 SYDVKM, per germline. The CDR3 contains 18 residues. As DNA, the CDR3 is TGTGCCAGCAGTTCCAGGGGGGTGGGGGTTAAAAAATACAATGAGCAGTTCTTC. It specifies CASSSRGVGVKKYNEQFF.

The rearrangement uses TRBV5-1 and TRBJ2-5; D is possibly TRBD2 (6 bases). This CDR3 has 15 amino acids. V gave up 5 bases and J gave up 2 bases, with 16 bases separating them. Germline loops: CDR1 SGHRS, CDR2 YFSETQ. CDR3 loop: CASSKEGLGQETQYF. The CDR3 coding sequence is TGCGCCAGCAGTAAGGAGGGGCTCGGACAAGAGACCCAGTACTTC.

In this sample, this clone turned up once. The V gene is TRBV6-5, the J gene TRBJ2-2, with 7 bases matching TRBD1. J gave up 7 bases and V 5 bases, and 7 bases lay outside the gene matches. Germline assignment: CDR1 MNHEY and CDR2 SVGAGI. The CDR3 runs 14 residues. The CDR3 nucleotides are TGTGCCAGCAGTCGACATCAGGGGGTCGGGGAGCTGTTTTTT. As protein: CASSRHQGVGELFF.

The J gene is TRBJ1-2, the V gene TRBV6-6; D gene ambiguous. The germline V gene encodes CDR1 MNHNY and CDR2 SVGAGI (reference sequence). With 10 bases removed from V and 3 bases from J, the gap between germline ends came to 18 bases. The CDR3 consists of 14 residues. CDR3 in amino acids: CATAVTASDYGYTF. The CDR3 DNA reads TGTGCCACCGCGGTTACAGCTAGCGACTATGGCTACACCTTC.

The V gene is TRBV28, the J gene TRBJ1-5; 7 nucleotides align to TRBD1. Trimming removed 7 bases from V and 4 bases from J; junction bases left unmatched: 7. The CDR3 loop spans 14 amino acids. Germline V CDR1 and CDR2: MDHEN, SYDVKM. CDR3 coding DNA: TGTGCCAGCAACTTTGACAGGGAGAATCAGCCCCAGCATTTT. It specifies CASNFDRENQPQHF.

The chain couples TRBV7-2 to TRBJ2-1; 9 nucleotides agree with TRBD1. CDR3 length: 15 amino acids. The V segment lost 5 bases and the J segment 8 bases; nucleotides outside the gene matches: 10. Germline CDR1 is SGHTA and CDR2 is FQGNSA. CDR3 region: CASSPRLRTGDEQFF. The CDR3 region has the DNA TGTGCCAGCAGCCCACGCCTTAGGACAGGGGATGAGCAGTTCTTC.

The chain has TRBV19 and TRBJ2-7; D ambiguous. The V end was cut by 6 bases, the J end by 0 bases, with 6 bases between. The CDR3 is 12 residues long. The germline V gene encodes CDR1 LNHDA and CDR2 SQIVND (reference sequence). The CDR3 region has the DNA TGTGCCAGTAGGGGCCTCTCCTACGAGCAGTACTTC. This translates into CASRGLSYEQYF.

The chain employs TRBV11-1 and TRBJ2-7; D is unclear. There are 18 residues in the CDR3. CDR1 is SGHAT and CDR2 is FQDESV in the germline V gene (reference sequence). V lost 6 bases and J lost 1, with 25 bases in between. In nucleotides, the CDR3 is TGTGCCAGCAGTCGAACCCTGGGCACACGCCAGGCGTCCTACGAGCAGTACTTC. Translated: CASSRTLGTRQASYEQYF.

A single count supports this clone. J is TRBJ1-2 and V is TRBV19; D may be TRBD1 (6 bases). Germline CDR1 and CDR2: LNHDA and SQIVND (reference sequence). The CDR3 has 16 amino acids. V was clipped by 4 bases and J by 8 bases, with 23 bases between them. Here the CDR3 reads CASSSNPGQAIGGYTF. In nucleotides, the CDR3 is TGTGCCAGTAGTAGCAACCCGGGACAAGCGATCGGAGGCTACACCTTC.

V is TRBV14 and J is TRBJ1-1; no clear D. This CDR3 has 14 amino acids. The V gene's germline CDR1 is SGHDN and CDR2 FVKESK. Trimming removed 4 bases at V and 13 bases at J, with 22 bases between. The CDR3 here is CASSRQTDHPIVFF. As DNA, the CDR3 is TGTGCCAGCAGCCGTCAGACTGACCATCCTATTGTTTTCTTT. Looking up the rest from reference TRBV14 and TRBJ1-1 gives the full variable domain: EAGVTQFPSHSVIEKGQTVTLRCDPISGHDNLYWYRRVMGKEIKFLLHFVKESKQDESGMPNNRFLAERTGGTYSTLKVQPAELEDSGVYFCASSRQTDHPIVFFGQGTRLTVV.

V and J are TRBV7-9 and TRBJ2-5; 9 bases fit TRBD1. The ends lost 3 bases at V and 2 bases at J; junction bases unmatched: 16. The CDR3 extends over 19 amino acids. Germline CDR1 reads SEHNR; CDR2 reads FQNEAQ (reference sequence). The CDR3: CASSLGRRGQGLGQETQYF. Written as DNA, the CDR3 is TGTGCCAGCAGCTTGGGACGGAGGGGACAGGGATTAGGTCAAGAGACCCAGTACTTC.

The rearrangement joins TRBV27 to TRBJ2-7, with 7 bases fitting TRBD2. Germline V gene data show CDR1 as MNHEY and CDR2 as SMNVEV (reference sequence). The CDR3 is 15 amino acids. Trimming removed 0 bases from V and 3 bases from J; junction bases left unmatched: 5. The CDR3 DNA reads TGTGCCAGCAGTTTATCCCTAGCGGTCCTCTACGAGCAGTACTTC. As protein: CASSLSLAVLYEQYF.

The chain links TRBV6-5 to TRBJ1-5; possible D gene TRBD1, 5 bases. The germline V gene encodes CDR1 MNHEY and CDR2 SVGAGI. This CDR3 is built from 13 residues. The germline V and J ends were trimmed by 2 bases and 5 bases, with 7 bases remaining between them. CDR3 DNA sequence: TGTGCCAGCAGTTACACAGGTGATCAGCCCCAGCATTTT. This sequence encodes CASSYTGDQPQHF.

This chain links TRBV2 with TRBJ1-1; perhaps TRBD1 as D (5 bases). V lost 11 bases, J lost 7 bases, and 17 bases lay in between. This CDR3 spans 12 amino acids. The germline V gene encodes CDR1 SNHLY and CDR2 FYNNEI. The CDR3, as DNA: TGTGCCGGACACAGACCGGGACTTGAAGCTTTCTTT. This gives the protein CAGHRPGLEAFF.

The chain is built from TRBV27 and TRBJ2-7, with a weak D call TRBD2 (6 bases). Trimming pared 2 bases from V and 3 bases from J, leaving 14 bases between. The CDR3 runs 15 residues. Germline CDR1 reads MNHEY; CDR2 reads SMNVEV (reference sequence). The CDR3 loop reads CASSLLEGANYEQYF. CDR3 DNA sequence: TGTGCCAGCAGTTTACTGGAGGGCGCCAACTACGAGCAGTACTTC.

In its sample, this clone was seen once. The rearrangement uses TRBV28 and TRBJ1-1; D is unresolved. The CDR3 extends over 12 amino acids. Germline values: CDR1 MDHEN, CDR2 SYDVKM. CDR3 region: CRSGSGNTEAFF. CDR3 coding DNA: TGTAGGTCTGGGAGCGGTAACACTGAAGCTTTCTTT.

The chain couples TRBV19 to TRBJ1-2; no clear D. Germline V gene sequence: CDR1 LNHDA, CDR2 SQIVND (reference sequence). The CDR3 extends over 16 amino acids. The V and J ends lost 1 base and 0 bases respectively, with 12 bases between them. CDR3 DNA: TGTGCCAGTAGTATAGGTTGGCGGAGCTCTAACTATGGCTACACCTTC. Its translation is CASSIGWRSSNYGYTF. Full variable domain (rest looked up from reference TRBV19 and TRBJ1-2): DGGITQSPKYLFRKEGQNVTLSCEQNLNHDAMYWYRQDPGQGLRLIYYSQIVNDFQKGDIAEGYSVSREKKESFPLTVTSAQKNPTAFYLCASSIGWRSSNYGYTFGSGTRLTVV.